This T cell receptor (beta chain) was obtained from a study of identical twins. The CDR3 has 16 residues. CDR1 and CDR2 (germline): SGHKS, YYEKEE (reference sequence). The V gene lost 6 bases and the J gene lost 0 bases, with 15 bases spanning the gap. Study-level points and caveats: Reduced insertions were recorded for abundant cord blood beta clonotypes, with no such pattern in memory repertoires. There is a chance that invariant MAIT and iNKT cells partially muddied zero-insertion analyses. The study based its conclusions on cross-sectional statistical analysis and did not follow the same donors.

This clonotype has more than one count but fewer than ten. Its antigen remains unknown. Unique molecular identifiers were present on cDNA, and template switching added a universal primer site. TCRdb re-called the 5' RACE reads with MiXCR, one entry per CDR3 protein. The profile covers more than 200,000 distinct CDR3 sequences, with about an eighth appearing a single time and 8.8% taken by the ten largest. The source is a woman aged 18-29 years in good health. Sequenced input: memory (CD45RO+) T cells sorted from blood. The rearrangement links TRBV5-5 to TRBJ2-2, with D perhaps matching TRBD1 (5 bases). Written as DNA, the CDR3 is TGTGCCAGCAATAGGGGCCCCATCGCGAACACCGGGGAGCTGTTTTTT. Translating gives CASNRGPIANTGELFF. The whole variable domain, remainder taken from reference TRBV5-5 and TRBJ2-2, is DAGVTQSPTHLIKTRGQQVTLRCSPISGHKSVSWYQQVLGQGPQFIFQYYEKEERGRGNFPDRFSARQFPNYSSELNVNALLLGDSALYLCASNRGPIANTGELFFGEGSRLTVL.